This T cell receptor beta chain appears in the sequencing data of a study of cytomegalovirus exposure and HLA in healthy donors. Notes on the study in general: Later analysis identified a missense DCLRE1C variant that was linked to TCR beta V- and J-gene trimming.

Comment on this clone: The antigen remains undetermined.

CDR1 is SGHNT, CDR2 YYREEE, per germline (reference sequence). The CDR3 sequence is 15 residues long. Between the trimmed V and J ends, which lost 0 bases and 7 bases, there was a span of 14 bases. Amplification used 60 Vbeta primers and 13 Jbeta primers. Assay used: immunoSEQ multiplex PCR; TCRdb lists only in-frame clones, some missing. This sample carries approximately 100,000 clones, around 76% of them seen once, and the ten largest clones take approximately 12%. The receptor's source is a woman aged 40 to 50 in good health and CMV-seropositive. Sequencing input: PBMCs. This sequence joins TRBV5-4 and TRBJ1-5; D is perhaps TRBD1 (5 bases). The CDR3 DNA reads TGTGCCAGCAGCTTGGGTAGGGGCGCCGGCCAGCCCCAGCATTTT. It encodes CASSLGRGAGQPQHF.